The 32 T cell receptor beta chains presented below share a single source sample, sequenced in a study of cytomegalovirus exposure and HLA in healthy donors. Both 60 Vbeta primers and 13 Jbeta primers went into the PCR. Libraries were prepared by immunoSEQ multiplex PCR; TCRdb keeps only in-frame clonotypes and omits some of them. The sample holds about 150,000 clones; roughly 84% are singletons and the top ten take approximately 1.5%. What was sequenced was PBMCs. These receptors were obtained from a woman aged 18 to 35 in good health and CMV-seronegative.

The J gene is TRBJ2-7, the V gene TRBV23-1, with TRBD1 as a possible D gene (5 bases). TRBV23-1 is an open reading frame, and its role is uncertain. The CDR3 has 17 residues. The V and J ends lost 0 bases and 0 bases respectively, with 15 bases between them. CDR3 in DNA: TGCGCCAGCAGTCAATCTACCCAGGGCGAGCACTCCTACGAGCAGTACTTC. Amino acid sequence: CASSQSTQGEHSYEQYF.

V usage is TRBV5-4 and J usage is TRBJ1-1, with 8 bases matching TRBD1. The CDR3 length is 16 residues. The germline V gene encodes CDR1 SGHNT and CDR2 YYREEE (reference sequence). With V trimmed by 4 bases and J by 3 bases, 11 bases remained unmatched. CDR3 nucleotide sequence: TGTGCCAGCAGCAGCTGGACAGGGAACAAGGACACTGAAGCTTTCTTT. It translates to CASSSWTGNKDTEAFF.

The V gene is TRBV6-5, the J gene TRBJ1-5; D unclear. Between the trimmed V and J ends, which lost 2 bases and 4 bases, there was a span of 3 bases. The CDR3 is 12 residues long. Germline assignment: CDR1 MNHEY and CDR2 SVGAGI. This CDR3 is CASSYLNQPQHF. CDR3 bases: TGTGCCAGCAGTTACCTAAATCAGCCCCAGCATTTT.

For the CDR3, the DNA is TGTGCCAGTAGTATTCCCAGGGGACGAAACACCATATATTTT. Its protein product is CASSIPRGRNTIYF. The chain carries TRBV19 and TRBJ1-3; a weak D match, TRBD1 (6 bases). V lost 3 bases, J lost 5 bases, and 11 bases lay in between. From germline, CDR1 is LNHDA and CDR2 SQIVND (reference sequence). The CDR3 length is 14 residues.

This chain uses TRBV14 with TRBJ2-3; D remains ambiguous. Germline CDR1 SGHDN, CDR2 FVKESK. Deletions cut 0 bases from V and 6 bases from J, with 10 bases between. The CDR3 contains 14 residues. CDR3 region: CASSQDRSADTQYF. For the CDR3, the DNA is TGTGCCAGCAGCCAAGATCGGAGCGCGGATACGCAGTATTTT.

The chain joins TRBV7-3 to TRBJ2-5; D might be TRBD2 (6 bases). Near its end, the DNA agrees better with TRBJ2-7, so the J call may be wrong. The CDR3 extends over 14 amino acids. The germline CDR1 and CDR2 sequences are SGHTA and FQGTGA. CDR3 DNA: TGTGCCAGCAGCTTAATGGTGGCGGGAAACGAGCAGTACTTC. Translated, it gives CASSLMVAGNEQYF.

The chain couples TRBV6-1 to TRBJ2-3, with TRBD1 as a possible D gene (6 bases). The CDR3 loop spans 14 amino acids. Germline CDR1 and CDR2: MNHNS and SASEGT. The ends were cut back, 4 bases at V and 4 bases at J, with 12 bases in the middle. The CDR3 is CASSVLRGADTQYF. The CDR3 nucleotides are TGTGCCAGCAGTGTACTCAGGGGCGCAGATACGCAGTATTTT.

The rearrangement links TRBV10-3 to TRBJ2-7; 8 bases align to TRBD1. The CDR3 has 13 residues. Germline V CDR1 and CDR2: ENHRY, SYGVKD. Unmatched junction bases numbered 7, after V lost 6 bases and J lost 6 bases. CDR3 protein: CAIRQTGVGEQYF. DNA of the CDR3: TGTGCCATCAGGCAGACAGGGGTGGGCGAGCAGTACTTC.

The chain recombines TRBV19 with TRBJ1-3, with D maybe TRBD1 (6 bases). V shed 2 bases and J shed 0 bases, with 14 bases lying between them. This CDR3 is built from 17 residues. CDR1 LNHDA and CDR2 SQIVND come from the germline V gene (reference sequence). The CDR3 region has the DNA TGTGCCAGTAGTATACAGGGGATGCTGAGCTCTGGAAACACCATATATTTT. As protein: CASSIQGMLSSGNTIYF.

V gene TRBV7-9 combines with J gene TRBJ2-1; TRBD1 matches at 9 bases. Germline V gene sequence: CDR1 SEHNR, CDR2 FQNEAQ (reference sequence). The CDR3 spans 14 residues. The trim removed 9 bases at V and 9 bases at J, leaving 12 bases unmatched. CDR3 sequence reads: CASYEGTGSREQFF. DNA for the CDR3: TGTGCCAGTTATGAGGGGACAGGGTCGCGTGAGCAGTTCTTC.

This chain joins TRBV9 and TRBJ1-2; 8 positions agree with TRBD1. This CDR3 contains 15 residues. Germline lookup yields CDR1 SGDLS and CDR2 YYNGEE. Unmatched junction bases numbered 9, after V lost 4 bases and J lost 4 bases. The CDR3 DNA follows: TGTGCCAGCAGCACTGACAGGGGTTACCGCTATGGCTACACCTTC. Encoded protein: CASSTDRGYRYGYTF.

A word on this clone: Different DNA sequences within this sample yield the same CDR3. V gene TRBV11-2 combines with J gene TRBJ1-5; D gene ambiguous. Trimming pared 1 base from V and 4 bases from J, leaving 8 bases between. The CDR3 spans 14 residues. Per the germline V gene, CDR1 is SGHAT and CDR2 is FQNNGV. The CDR3 DNA follows: TGTGCCAGCAGCTTAGGATCCGGGAATCAGCCCCAGCATTTT. It encodes CASSLGSGNQPQHF.

This chain connects TRBV9 to TRBJ1-6; tentatively, D is TRBD1 (6 bases). The CDR3 length is 15 residues. Trimming stripped 0 bases from V and 9 bases from J, with 13 bases between. CDR1 SGDLS and CDR2 YYNGEE come from the germline V gene. In nucleotides, the CDR3 is TGTGCCAGCAGCGTAGGTTTTGGGGGCGGTTCACCCCTCCACTTT. As protein: CASSVGFGGGSPLHF. Full variable domain (rest looked up from reference TRBV9 and TRBJ1-6): DSGVTQTPKHLITATGQRVTLRCSPRSGDLSVYWYQQSLDQGLQFLIQYYNGEERAKGNILERFSAQQFPDLHSELNLSSLELGDSALYFCASSVGFGGGSPLHFGNGTRLTVT.

The V gene is TRBV19, the J gene TRBJ2-1; the match to TRBD2 covers 14 bases. CDR1 is LNHDA, CDR2 SQIVND, per germline (reference sequence). This CDR3 has 17 residues. Unmatched junction bases numbered 7, after V lost 5 bases and J lost 4 bases. The CDR3 region is CASSAGLAGASYNEQFF. In DNA form, the CDR3 reads TGTGCCAGTAGTGCGGGACTAGCGGGGGCGTCTTACAATGAGCAGTTCTTC.

The chain couples TRBV29-1 to TRBJ2-2, with a possible D match to TRBD1 (5 bases). The germline V gene encodes CDR1 SQVTM and CDR2 ANQGSEA. The CDR3 has 14 amino acids. V lost 4 bases, J lost 2 bases, and 11 bases lay in between. CDR3 protein: CSVAGLLNTGELFF. Here the CDR3 DNA reads TGCAGCGTTGCAGGGTTACTAAACACCGGGGAGCTGTTTTTT.

The chain is built from TRBV28 and TRBJ2-5, with 8 bases identical to TRBD1. The J call may be faulty, since TRBJ2-7 better matches the DNA end. Per germline, CDR1 MDHEN and CDR2 SYDVKM. The CDR3 sequence is 14 residues long. The CDR3 loop is CASSEDRVGDEQYF. CDR3 sequence (DNA): TGTGCCAGCAGTGAGGACAGGGTAGGGGACGAGCAGTACTTC.

The chain uses TRBV4-1 and TRBJ1-5, with 9 bases fitting TRBD1. This CDR3 spans 17 amino acids. CDR1 and CDR2 from the germline V gene are MGHRA and YSYEKL. The junction had 8 bases not matched to a gene; V was cut back by 4 bases and J by 1 base. The CDR3 coding sequence is TGCGCCAGCAGCCTCTTACAGGGGGCGTTGAGCAATCAGCCCCAGCATTTT. Protein sequence: CASSLLQGALSNQPQHF.

In regard to this clone: One end of the junction does not line up with germline, which may come from a read error. The chain carries TRBV30 and TRBJ1-1; perhaps TRBD1 as D (5 bases). This CDR3 has 12 amino acids. The germline V gene encodes CDR1 GTSNPN and CDR2 SVGIG (reference sequence). The CDR3 DNA sequence: TGTGCCTGGAGTGTAATGCAGGGATGGGTTCTCTTT. It encodes CAWSVMQGWVLF.

The chain combines TRBV7-8 with TRBJ2-2; a weak D match, TRBD1 (6 bases). CDR3 length: 14 amino acids. Germline lookup yields CDR1 SGHVS and CDR2 FQNEAQ. V lost 2 bases and J 7 bases, leaving 11 bases between the germline ends. The CDR3 here is CASSLLGANGELFF. The CDR3 bases are TGTGCCAGCAGCTTACTGGGGGCTAACGGGGAGCTGTTTTTT.

Of note for this clone: One end of the junction is discordant with germline, which a read error may explain. J is TRBJ1-1 and V is TRBV2; 10 nucleotides match TRBD1. The CDR3 sequence is 14 residues long. Per the germline V gene, CDR1 is SNHLY and CDR2 is FYNNEI. CDR3 DNA sequence: TGTGCCAGCAGAAGGGGACAGGGGAGGCGCCCAATCATCTTT. Its translation: CASRRGQGRRPIIF.

This chain connects TRBV23-1 to TRBJ2-4; D is possibly TRBD1 (8 bases). TRBV23-1 is marked as an open reading frame, function uncertain. V gave up 7 bases and J gave up 8 bases, with 18 bases separating them. CDR3 length equals 14 residues. Here the CDR3 reads CASIQGGGRDIQYF. In DNA form, the CDR3 reads TGCGCCAGCATACAGGGGGGGGGCCGGGACATTCAGTACTTC.

The chain links TRBV6-5 to TRBJ1-3, with 11 bases identical to TRBD1. The CDR3 has 16 amino acids. CDR1 and CDR2 (germline): MNHEY, SVGAGI. The V and J ends lost 2 bases and 4 bases, in that order; junction bases with no gene match: 4. The DNA for the CDR3 is TGTGCCAGCAGTTACGGGACAGGGGGTAGAGGAAACACCATATATTTT. This codes for CASSYGTGGRGNTIYF.

The chain couples TRBV28 to TRBJ1-5; TRBD1 matches 8 bases. Germline CDR1 MDHEN, CDR2 SYDVKM. Trimming took 6 bases from V and 2 from J; bases not matched to a gene: 12. This CDR3 comprises 17 residues. In DNA, the CDR3 is TGTGCCAGCAGGCTAGACAGGGGAGTAGCGGGCAATCAGCCCCAGCATTTT. Protein product: CASRLDRGVAGNQPQHF. The full variable domain, rest sourced from reference TRBV28 and TRBJ1-5, is DVKVTQSSRYLVKRTGEKVFLECVQDMDHENMFWYRQDPGLGLRLIYFSYDVKMKEKGDIPEGYSVSREKKERFSLILESASTNQTSMYLCASRLDRGVAGNQPQHFGDGTRLSIL.

The rearrangement links TRBV7-9 to TRBJ1-4; no definite D call. V dropped 6 bases and J dropped 6 bases, with 8 bases sitting between them. The germline V gene encodes CDR1 SEHNR and CDR2 FQNEAQ (reference sequence). CDR3 size: 12 residues. CDR3 region: CASSPGDEKLFF. CDR3 sequence (DNA): TGTGCCAGCAGTCCCGGTGATGAAAAACTGTTTTTT. The entire variable domain, with the rest obtained from reference TRBV7-9 and TRBJ1-4, is as follows: DTGVSQNPRHKITKRGQNVTFRCDPISEHNRLYWYRQTLGQGPEFLTYFQNEAQLEKSRLLSDRFSAERPKGSFSTLEIQRTEQGDSAMYLCASSPGDEKLFFGSGTQLSVL.

This clone was observed a single time. The chain couples TRBV6-1 to TRBJ2-3; D is undetermined. This CDR3 comprises 12 residues. V lost 4 bases and J 2 bases, leaving 4 bases between the germline ends. Per the germline V gene, CDR1 is MNHNS and CDR2 is SASEGT. CDR3 bases: TGTGCCAGCAGTGCCAACACAGATACGCAGTATTTT. Its protein is CASSANTDTQYF.

This sequence joins TRBV7-3 and TRBJ2-1; a weak D match, TRBD1 (6 bases). CDR3 size: 15 residues. Per the germline V gene, CDR1 is SGHTA and CDR2 is FQGTGA. Between the trimmed V and J ends, which lost 5 bases and 1 base, there was a span of 12 bases. The CDR3 sequence is CASSPQGGSYNEQFF. DNA for the CDR3: TGTGCCAGCAGCCCACAGGGTGGGTCCTACAATGAGCAGTTCTTC. The full variable domain, in which reference TRBV7-3 and TRBJ2-1 provide the parts outside the CDR3, is GAGVSQTPSNKVTEKGKYVELRCDPISGHTALYWYRQSLGQGPEFLIYFQGTGAADDSGLPNDRFFAVRPEGSVSTLKIQRTERGDSAVYLCASSPQGGSYNEQFFGPGTRLTVL.

The chain combines TRBV14 with TRBJ2-3, with D unresolved. V lost 5 bases and J 6 bases, leaving 6 bases between the germline ends. Germline CDR1 and CDR2: SGHDN and FVKESK. The CDR3 is 11 residues long. The CDR3 here is CASSFRDTQYF. The CDR3 DNA reads TGTGCCAGCAGCTTCCGGGATACGCAGTATTTT.

The chain is built from TRBV2 and TRBJ1-3, with a weak D call TRBD1 (5 bases). The V end was cut by 5 bases, the J end by 0 bases, with 11 bases between. Per germline, CDR1 SNHLY and CDR2 FYNNEI. This CDR3 is built from 15 residues. CDR3 protein: CASSRVGHSGNTIYF. DNA of the CDR3: TGTGCCAGCAGTCGGGTGGGGCACTCTGGAAACACCATATATTTT.

This chain connects TRBV21-1 to TRBJ2-5; the D segment call TRBD1 is taken from the table without a DNA check. TRBV21-1 is recorded as a pseudogene. The CDR3 has 18 residues. CDR3 loop: CASSKALFEGAGWKTQYF. As DNA, the CDR3 is TGTGCCAGCAGCAAAGCGCTTTTCGAGGGGGCGGGATGGAAGACCCAGTACTTC.

The CDR3 here is CASSPHRAMNTEAFF. DNA of the CDR3: TGTGCCAGCAGCCCCCACAGGGCCATGAACACTGAAGCTTTCTTT. This chain connects TRBV7-9 to TRBJ1-1; tentative D call: TRBD1 (6 bases). Trimming shortened V by 5 bases and J by 0 bases, and 13 bases separated the two germline ends. The CDR3 spans 15 residues. Germline loops: CDR1 SEHNR, CDR2 FQNEAQ (reference sequence).

The CDR3 region is CASSPNSGDPYEQYF. CDR3 DNA: TGTGCCAGCAGCCCAAATAGCGGGGACCCCTACGAGCAGTACTTC. The genes are TRBV5-4 and TRBJ2-7, with TRBD2 identical over 8 bases. CDR1 SGHNT and CDR2 YYREEE come from the germline V gene (reference sequence). The CDR3 spans 15 residues. The ends lost 4 bases at V and 2 bases at J; junction bases unmatched: 8.

The rearrangement links TRBV10-2 to TRBJ1-4; a weak D match, TRBD1 (5 bases). V gave up 4 bases and J gave up 3 bases, with 15 bases separating them. The CDR3 totals 16 residues. Germline V CDR1 and CDR2: WSHSY, SAAADI. The CDR3 sequence is CASSGRAGQANEKLFF. As DNA, the CDR3 is TGCGCCAGCAGTGGCAGGGCAGGGCAGGCTAATGAAAAACTGTTTTTT.